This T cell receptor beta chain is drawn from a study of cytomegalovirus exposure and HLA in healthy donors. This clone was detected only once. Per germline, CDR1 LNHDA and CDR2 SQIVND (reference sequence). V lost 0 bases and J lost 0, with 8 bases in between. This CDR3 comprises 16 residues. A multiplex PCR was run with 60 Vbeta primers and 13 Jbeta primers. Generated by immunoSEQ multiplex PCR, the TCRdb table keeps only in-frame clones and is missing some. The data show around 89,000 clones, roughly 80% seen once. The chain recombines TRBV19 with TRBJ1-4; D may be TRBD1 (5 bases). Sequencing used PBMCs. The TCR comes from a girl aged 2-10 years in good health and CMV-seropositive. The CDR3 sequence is CASSIEKTATNEKLFF. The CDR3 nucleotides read TGTGCCAGTAGTATAGAAAAGACAGCAACTAATGAAAAACTGTTTTTT.